A single sample gave rise to the 16 T cell receptor beta chains below, sequenced in a study of type 1 regulatory T cells. The antigens these receptors bind are not known. Study findings and constraints: Type 1 regulatory T cells had a more restricted TCR repertoire than non-type 1 regulatory T cells.

From the reads, TCRdb called clonotypes with MiXCR, one entry per CDR3 protein. The table includes 70,000 or so distinct CDR3 sequences, more than 20% detected once. Sequences were obtained from cultured type 1 regulatory T (Tr1) cells, either the whole culture or a sorted fraction (not recorded which). The origin of the receptors is a human donor in good health.

The chain recombines TRBV5-1 with TRBJ2-2, with 8 nucleotides matching TRBD2. V was clipped by 4 bases and J by 4 bases; unmatched bases: 9. The CDR3 consists of 16 residues. CDR1 SGHRS and CDR2 YFSETQ come from the germline V gene. The CDR3 sequence is CASSPLLAASTGELFF. The DNA for the CDR3 is TGCGCCAGCAGCCCATTACTAGCGGCAAGCACCGGGGAGCTGTTTTTT.

This clonotype has a count of ten or more. This chain connects TRBV5-1 to TRBJ1-2; 7 positions agree with TRBD1. Germline trimming cut 1 base from V and 3 bases from J; bases unmatched to any gene: 0. In germline, CDR1 is SGHRS, CDR2 YFSETQ. The CDR3 is made up of 13 amino acids. As DNA, the CDR3 is TGCGCCAGCAGCTTGACAGGGGACTATGGCTACACCTTC. This translates into CASSLTGDYGYTF.

As concerns this clonotype: An end of the junction does not agree with germline; a read error may underlie this. The V gene is TRBV20-1, the J gene TRBJ1-2; D gene unclear. The CDR3 contains 11 residues. Germline-derived CDR1 and CDR2 are DFQATT and SNEGSKA (reference sequence). CDR3 amino acids: CSAGSGYGYAF. Written as DNA, the CDR3 is TGCAGTGCAGGGTCCGGCTATGGCTACGCCTTC.

This clonotype was recorded a few times. This chain joins TRBV25-1 and TRBJ2-7, with 7 bases matching TRBD1. Germline V gene lookup returns CDR1 MGHDK and CDR2 SYGVNS. The CDR3 extends over 14 amino acids. The trim removed 2 bases at V and 6 bases at J, leaving 7 bases unmatched. The CDR3 DNA reads TGTGCCAGCAGTGAAGATAGGGGGCTTGGCGAGCAGTACTTC. Protein sequence: CASSEDRGLGEQYF.

This clonotype has at least ten counts. The chain couples TRBV4-3 to TRBJ2-7; 11 nucleotides line up with TRBD2. Germline V CDR1 and CDR2: LGHNA, YSLEER. The CDR3 extends over 15 amino acids. The J segment lost 6 bases and the V segment lost 3 bases, leaving 7 bases of the junction unmatched. The CDR3 DNA follows: TGCGCCAGCAGCCATTTAGCGGGAGGGCCGACCGAGCAGTACTTC. It is translated as CASSHLAGGPTEQYF.

This chain links TRBV2 with TRBJ1-4; 8 nucleotides align to TRBD1. The CDR3 spans 16 residues. Germline trimming cut 7 bases from V and 8 bases from J; bases unmatched to any gene: 15. CDR1 is SNHLY, CDR2 FYNNEI, per germline. The CDR3 sequence: CASTKRDRPAEEKLFF. CDR3 sequence (DNA): TGTGCCAGCACCAAAAGGGACAGGCCAGCGGAAGAAAAACTGTTTTTT.

This clonotype was counted many times. The chain is built from TRBV7-2 and TRBJ1-1, with 8 bases aligning to TRBD1. The ends lost 3 bases at V and 1 base at J; junction bases unmatched: 1. CDR3 size: 14 residues. The germline V gene has CDR1 SGHTA and CDR2 FQGNSA. CDR3 amino acids: CASSFQGANTEAFF. CDR3 sequence (DNA): TGTGCCAGCAGCTTTCAGGGGGCGAACACTGAAGCTTTCTTT.

The chain is built from TRBV18 and TRBJ1-4; D is undetermined. Trimming stripped 2 bases from V and 2 bases from J, with 0 bases between. This CDR3 is 12 amino acids long. Germline V gives CDR1 KGHSH, CDR2 LQKENI. CDR3 nucleotide sequence: TGTGCCAGCTCACCAACTAATGAAAAACTGTTTTTT. Protein sequence: CASSPTNEKLFF.

This chain links TRBV9 with TRBJ1-2; maybe TRBD1 (6 bases). The CDR3 is 14 residues long. Looked up from germline, CDR1 is SGDLS and CDR2 is YYNGEE. Trimming took off 2 bases at V and 1 base at J, with 9 bases between the two ends. The DNA for the CDR3 is TGTGCCAGCAGCGTCAAAGGGGGTAACTATGGCTACACCTTC. This translates into CASSVKGGNYGYTF.

Worth noting for this clonotype: An end of the junction does not agree with germline; a read error may underlie this. The V and J genes are TRBV7-3 and TRBJ2-1; D tentatively reads TRBD1 or TRBD2 (6 bases each). Germline-derived CDR1 and CDR2 are SGHTA and FQGTGA. This CDR3 is 15 amino acids long. The CDR3 nucleotides read TGTGCCAGCAACTTAAACGGAGGGGGCTACAATGAGCAGTTCTTC. It translates to CASNLNGGGYNEQFF. The full variable domain, with the rest looked up from reference TRBV7-3 and TRBJ2-1, is GAGVSQTPSNKVTEKGKYVELRCDPISGHTALYWYRQSLGQGPEFLIYFQGTGAADDSGLPNDRFFAVRPEGSVSTLKIQRTERGDSAVYLCASNLNGGGYNEQFFGPGTRLTVL.

The rearrangement uses TRBV6-1 and TRBJ1-1, with D hard to call. CDR1 MNHNS and CDR2 SASEGT come from the germline V gene. The CDR3 is 16 amino acids. V lost 0 bases and J lost 1, with 12 bases in between. The CDR3 loop reads CASSEASIVKNTEAFF. The CDR3 nucleotides read TGTGCCAGCAGTGAAGCATCCATCGTGAAGAACACTGAAGCTTTCTTT.

V usage is TRBV5-5 and J usage is TRBJ1-1; the D is unclear. Germline assignment: CDR1 SGHKS and CDR2 YYEKEE (reference sequence). Trimming shortened V by 2 bases and J by 4 bases, and 15 bases separated the two germline ends. The CDR3 runs to 15 residues. The CDR3 is CASSFLDDQGTEAFF. The DNA for the CDR3 is TGTGCCAGCAGCTTCTTGGATGACCAAGGCACTGAAGCTTTCTTT.

The chain has TRBV3-1 and TRBJ2-7; maybe TRBD2 (6 bases). The CDR3 spans 15 residues. CDR1 and CDR2 (germline): LGHDT, YNNKEL (reference sequence). V dropped 1 base and J dropped 0 bases, with 10 bases sitting between them. For the CDR3, the DNA is TGTGCCAGCAGCCAAGTCGGAGGGATCTCCTACGAGCAGTACTTC. It translates to CASSQVGGISYEQYF.

The CDR3 protein is CATLGTVTYEQYF. CDR3 sequence (DNA): TGTGCCACCCTAGGGACCGTGACCTACGAGCAGTACTTC. This sequence joins TRBV6-5 and TRBJ2-7, with D perhaps being TRBD1 or TRBD2 (5 bases each). The CDR3 sequence is 13 residues long. Germline V lookup: CDR1 MNHEY, CDR2 SVGAGI. V dropped 10 bases and J dropped 2 bases, with 15 bases sitting between them.

The CDR3 protein is CAWNTQGLSGNTIYF. CDR3 coding DNA: TGTGCCTGGAATACTCAGGGCCTCTCTGGAAACACCATATATTTT. This sequence joins TRBV30 and TRBJ1-3; D is possibly TRBD1 (5 bases). Germline CDR1 reads GTSNPN; CDR2 reads SVGIG (reference sequence). This CDR3 comprises 15 residues. V lost 4 bases, J lost 0 bases, and 13 bases lay in between.

The chain carries TRBV20-1 and TRBJ2-2; 7 nucleotides agree with TRBD1. Germline CDR1 reads DFQATT; CDR2 reads SNEGSKA (reference sequence). V gave up 6 bases and J gave up 4 bases; unmatched junction bases: 5. The CDR3 runs to 13 residues. CDR3 bases: TGCAGTGCAGTCCCAGGGGGCACCGGGGAGCTGTTTTTT. This encodes CSAVPGGTGELFF.